A selection of T cell receptor beta chains follows, all from one sample in a study of T-cell reconstitution after alpha-beta-depleted transplantation in children. TCRdb fed the PCR reads into MiXCR, producing one record per CDR3 protein. The sample has some 220,000 distinct CDR3 sequences, under 13% seen once. The source material was PBMCs, sampled before TCRalphabeta/CD19-depleted stem cell transplant. Receptors were obtained from a child in the first two years of life with acute myeloid leukemia, due to receive a stem cell transplant. The conserved cysteine and the conserved F or W are not part of the CDR3 here. Some rows mark clone size as missing; the rest say once, few, many or name a class of expanded clone.

>few|TRBJ2-3|TRBV7-9
ASSPYPERGGTDTQY
>many|TRBJ1-4|TRBV10-3
AIKGSENEKLF
>many|TRBJ2-2|TRBV28
ASSLNWEKLF
>many|TRBJ2-3|TRBV20-1
SADQQGDTQY
>-|TRBJ1-1|TRBV7-9
VSSLDGGYEAF
>few|TRBJ1-1|TRBV7-9
ASRTGTEAF
>-|TRBJ2-6|TRBV9
ASNPGQGGSPGANVLT
>many|TRBJ2-3|TRBV9
ASSVALAGADTQY
>-|TRBJ2-3|TRBV18
ASSRGLVKDTQY
>many|TRBJ2-5|TRBV5-1
ASSLGQGGETQY
>many|TRBJ2-5|TRBV29-1
SARGIAGGRVETQY
>many|TRBJ2-7|TRBV7-2
ASSPGRAYEQY
>many|TRBJ2-7|TRBV12-3/TRBV12-4
ASSLPGGSGTLYEQY
>many|TRBJ1-3|TRBV3-1
ASSQGVNSGNTIY
>many|TRBJ2-5|TRBV5-1
ASSSEYGGETQY
>many|TRBJ2-3|TRBV6-5
ASRRVTRTDTQY
>-|TRBJ1-4|TRBV30
AWSRDREEEKLF
>many|TRBJ1-5|TRBV5-1
ASSLIPDNHPQH
>many|TRBJ2-2|TRBV5-5
ASSLYPNTGELF
>-|TRBJ1-6|TRBV7-3
ASSLGYTGSPLH
>many|TRBJ2-3|TRBV9
ASSLRDSWASTDTQY
>many|TRBJ1-1|TRBV12-3/TRBV12-4
ASSSTGRTEAF
>many|TRBJ2-3|TRBV20-1
SASNDRGATDTQY
>few|TRBJ2-1|TRBV19
ASSIGGGLAGGGDEQF
>-|TRBJ2-1|TRBV5-6
ASTETPGRGRYEQF
>-|TRBJ2-1|TRBV25-1
ASSDQGYNEQF
>many|TRBJ2-1|TRBV19
ASARWTSGSYNEQF
>many|TRBJ1-5|TRBV12-3/TRBV12-4
ASSLGAGKSNQPQH
>many|TRBJ2-7|TRBV20-1
SARDGQGYEQY
>many|TRBJ1-5|TRBV7-9
ASSLGPGFNQPQH
>many|TRBJ2-5|TRBV12-3/TRBV12-4
ASSFRAIQY
>many|TRBJ2-3|TRBV5-1
ASSPKQGRDTQY